The text below deals with one T cell receptor (beta chain). Its cognate antigen is unknown. Trimming cost V 1 base and J 4 bases, with 8 bases left between them. This CDR3 spans 13 amino acids. As defined, naive CD8 cells were CD45RO-negative and positively selected for CCR7, with terminally differentiated effector memory CD45RA+ cells excluded. The sample is drawn from a study of shared clonotypes between healthy human individuals. Study-level points and caveats: It was observed that roughly 5.5% of naive CD4 clonotypes were shared across four donors.

Assay: immunoSEQ multiplex PCR; the TCRdb copy retains only in-frame clones and omits some. The sample records around 2.1 million clones, 85% to 95% being singletons. The sequenced sample consisted of naive CD8+ T cells from PBMCs. This receptor was identified in a man between 18 and 29 years old in good health. Some clones in this sample may be carry-over from other donors' samples. J is TRBJ1-2 and V is TRBV5-3, with D tentatively TRBD1 (5 bases). TRBV5-3 is labeled an ORF, and its function is uncertain. The CDR3 here is CARSLIRAYGYTF. As DNA, the CDR3 is TGTGCCAGAAGCTTGATCAGGGCCTATGGCTACACCTTC.